This T cell receptor (beta chain) was sequenced for a study of OX40 agonist ivuxolimab in advanced cancers. Study context: Each dose-escalation patient presented with hepatocellular carcinoma, melanoma, renal cell or head and neck cancer.

Sampling of blood occurred at baseline, cycle 4 day 1, and cycle 7 day 1. The table lists this clone with a count of one. Antigen specificity is unknown. Sequencing used immunoSEQ multiplex PCR; TCRdb keeps in-frame clones, though not all of them. This sample has tens of thousands of clones, with 87% found just once. Points from the study as a whole: Averaged across samples, CD8+ T cells carried more expanded clones than CD4+ did. Low normalized T-cell clonal expansion also characterized some of the nonresponders.

Specimen: CD4+ or CD8+ T cells sorted from blood, collected in a trial of the OX40 agonist ivuxolimab. The sequence was obtained from an adult with an advanced solid tumor such as melanoma, head and neck, liver or kidney cancer.

The CDR3 loop is CASSAGRMYQETQYF. DNA of the CDR3: TGCGCCAGCAGCGCTGGACGGATGTACCAAGAGACCCAGTACTTC. This rearrangement joins TRBV5-1 to TRBJ2-5, with D hard to call. The germline V and J ends were trimmed by 4 bases and 0 bases, with 13 bases remaining between them. This CDR3 has 15 amino acids. Germline-derived CDR1 and CDR2 are SGHRS and YFSETQ. The full variable domain, in which reference TRBV5-1 and TRBJ2-5 provide the parts outside the CDR3, is KAGVTQTPRYLIKTRGQQVTLSCSPISGHRSVSWYQQTPGQGLQFLFEYFSETQRNKGNFPGRFSGRQFSNSRSEMNVSTLELGDSALYLCASSAGRMYQETQYFGPGTRLLVL.